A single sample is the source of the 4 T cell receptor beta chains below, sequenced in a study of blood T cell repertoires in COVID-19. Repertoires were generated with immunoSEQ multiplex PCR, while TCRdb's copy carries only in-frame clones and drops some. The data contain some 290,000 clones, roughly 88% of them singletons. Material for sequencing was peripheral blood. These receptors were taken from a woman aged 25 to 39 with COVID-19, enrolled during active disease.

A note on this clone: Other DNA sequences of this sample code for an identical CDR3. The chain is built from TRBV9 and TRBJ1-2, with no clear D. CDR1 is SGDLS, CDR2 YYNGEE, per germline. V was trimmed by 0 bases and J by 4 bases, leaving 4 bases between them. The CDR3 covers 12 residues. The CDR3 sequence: CASSVVGYGYTF. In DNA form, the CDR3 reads TGTGCCAGCAGCGTAGTCGGCTATGGCTACACCTTC.

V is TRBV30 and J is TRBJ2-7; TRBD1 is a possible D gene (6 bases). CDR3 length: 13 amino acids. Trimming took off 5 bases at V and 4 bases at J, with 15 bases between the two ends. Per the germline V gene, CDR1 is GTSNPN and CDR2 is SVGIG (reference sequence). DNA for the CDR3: TGTGCCTGGGTAGGGGACAAGGGTTACGAGCAGTACTTC. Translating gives CAWVGDKGYEQYF. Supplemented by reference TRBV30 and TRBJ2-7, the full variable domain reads SQTIHQWPATLVQPVGSPLSLECTVEGTSNPNLYWYRQAAGRGLQLLFYSVGIGQISSEVPQNLSASRPQDRQFILSSKKLLLSDSGFYLCAWVGDKGYEQYFGPGTRLTVT.

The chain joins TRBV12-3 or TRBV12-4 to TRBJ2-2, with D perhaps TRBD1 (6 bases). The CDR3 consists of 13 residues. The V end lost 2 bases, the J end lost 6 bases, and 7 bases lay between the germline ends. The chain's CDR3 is CASSLQGPGELFF. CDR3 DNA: TGTGCCAGCAGTTTACAGGGGCCCGGGGAGCTGTTTTTT.

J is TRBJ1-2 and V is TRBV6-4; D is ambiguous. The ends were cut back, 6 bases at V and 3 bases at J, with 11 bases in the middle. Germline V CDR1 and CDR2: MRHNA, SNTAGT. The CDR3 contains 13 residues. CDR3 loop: CASRSTADYGYTF. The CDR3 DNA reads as TGTGCCAGCAGGAGCACAGCGGACTATGGCTACACCTTC.